The clone carrying this T cell receptor beta chain was seen at least ten times. As yet, its antigen is unknown. This entry belongs to a study of beta chain features in type 1 diabetes. Study-level findings and limits: Researchers caution that PCR might favor shorter templates, equally among patients and controls. Overrepresentation of cells with high TCR expression could result from cDNA sequencing. A definitive answer on HLA type influencing TCRB rearrangement was not reached here. Junctions at VDJ sites from type 1 diabetes patients had fewer insertions and more deletions.

The whole isolated RNA underwent reverse transcription, so sequencing captured expressed TCRB transcripts. Produced via immunoSEQ multiplex PCR; TCRdb's table is partial and in-frame only. The data contain about 320,000 clones, 14% of them singletons. The V and J ends lost 6 bases and 3 bases, in that order; junction bases with no gene match: 9. Germline CDR1 and CDR2: ENHRY and SYGVKD. This CDR3 spans 16 amino acids. The chain uses TRBV10-3 and TRBJ2-3, with 10 bases identical to TRBD1. Sequenced sample: central memory CD4+ T cells from blood. This receptor was identified in a man aged 30 to 45 in good health. The CDR3 DNA follows: TGTGCCATCAGCGGACAGGGGGGTAAGGGGACAGATACGCAGTATTTT. Translation: CAISGQGGKGTDTQYF.